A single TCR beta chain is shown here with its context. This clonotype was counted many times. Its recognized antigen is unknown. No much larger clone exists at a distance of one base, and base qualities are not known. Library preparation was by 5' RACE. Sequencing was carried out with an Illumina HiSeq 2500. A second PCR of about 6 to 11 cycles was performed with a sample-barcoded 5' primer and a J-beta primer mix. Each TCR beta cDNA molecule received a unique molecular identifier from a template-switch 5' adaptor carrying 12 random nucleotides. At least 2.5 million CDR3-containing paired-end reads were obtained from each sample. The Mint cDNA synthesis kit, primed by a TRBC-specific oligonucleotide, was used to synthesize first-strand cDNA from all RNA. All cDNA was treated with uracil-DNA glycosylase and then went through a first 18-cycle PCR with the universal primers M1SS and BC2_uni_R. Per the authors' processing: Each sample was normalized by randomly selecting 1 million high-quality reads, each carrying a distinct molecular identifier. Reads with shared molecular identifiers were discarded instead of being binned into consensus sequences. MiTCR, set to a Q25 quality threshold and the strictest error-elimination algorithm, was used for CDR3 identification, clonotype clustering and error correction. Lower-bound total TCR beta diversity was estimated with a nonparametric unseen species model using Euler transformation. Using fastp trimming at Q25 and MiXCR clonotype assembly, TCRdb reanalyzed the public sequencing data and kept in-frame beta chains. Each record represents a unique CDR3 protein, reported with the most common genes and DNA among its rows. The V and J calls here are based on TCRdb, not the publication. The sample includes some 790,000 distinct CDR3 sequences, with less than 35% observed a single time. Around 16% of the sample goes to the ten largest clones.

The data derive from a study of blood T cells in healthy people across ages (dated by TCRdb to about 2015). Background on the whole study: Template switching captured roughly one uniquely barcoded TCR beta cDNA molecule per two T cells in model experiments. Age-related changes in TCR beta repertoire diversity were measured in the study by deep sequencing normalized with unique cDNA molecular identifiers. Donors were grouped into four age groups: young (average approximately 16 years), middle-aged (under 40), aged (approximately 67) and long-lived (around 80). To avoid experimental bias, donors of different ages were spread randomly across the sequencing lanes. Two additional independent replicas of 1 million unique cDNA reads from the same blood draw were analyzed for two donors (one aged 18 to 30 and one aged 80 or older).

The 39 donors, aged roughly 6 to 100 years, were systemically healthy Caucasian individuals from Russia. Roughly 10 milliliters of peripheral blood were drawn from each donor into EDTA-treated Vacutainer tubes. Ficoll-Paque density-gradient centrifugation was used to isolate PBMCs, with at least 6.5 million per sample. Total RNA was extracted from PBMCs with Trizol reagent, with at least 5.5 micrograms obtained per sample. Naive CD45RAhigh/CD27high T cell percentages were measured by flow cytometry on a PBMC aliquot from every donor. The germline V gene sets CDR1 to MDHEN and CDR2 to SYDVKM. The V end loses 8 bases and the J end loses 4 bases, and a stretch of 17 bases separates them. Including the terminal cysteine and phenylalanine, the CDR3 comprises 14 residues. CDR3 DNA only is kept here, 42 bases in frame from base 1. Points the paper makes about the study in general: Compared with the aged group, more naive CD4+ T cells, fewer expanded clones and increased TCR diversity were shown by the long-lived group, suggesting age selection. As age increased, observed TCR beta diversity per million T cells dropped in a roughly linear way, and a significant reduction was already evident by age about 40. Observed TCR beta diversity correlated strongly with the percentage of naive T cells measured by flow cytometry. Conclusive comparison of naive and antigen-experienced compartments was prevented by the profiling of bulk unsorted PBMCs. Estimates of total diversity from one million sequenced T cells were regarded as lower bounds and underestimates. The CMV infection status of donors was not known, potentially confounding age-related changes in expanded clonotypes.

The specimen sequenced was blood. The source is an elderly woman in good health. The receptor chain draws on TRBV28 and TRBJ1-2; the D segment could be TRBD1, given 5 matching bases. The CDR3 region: CASLPGTTAYGYTF. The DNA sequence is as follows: TGTGCCAGCCTCCCGGGGACCACTGCCTATGGCTACACCTTC.